These T cell receptor beta chains were read from a single sample in a study of cytomegalovirus exposure and HLA in healthy donors. The method was immunoSEQ multiplex PCR; TCRdb's version includes in-frame clones alone and lacks a portion of them. The sample lists around 100,000 clones; around 75% were seen once. Sequencing was performed on PBMCs. The origin of the receptors is a woman aged 30 to 39 in good health and CMV-seronegative. The CDR3 runs from the conserved cysteine through the conserved F or W. A D gene is named only where the DNA matches it firmly. Rows give clone size only sometimes, using once, few, many, or a class for an expanded clone.

v_gene	len	j_gene	d_gene	abundance	CDR3nt	CDR3aa
TRBV28	12	TRBJ2-7	.	.	TGTGCCAGCAGTTTACGCGGCTACGAGCAGTACTTC	CASSLRGYEQYF
TRBV7-9	15	TRBJ2-1	TRBD2	few	TGTGCCAGCAGCATAGGGTCTAGCGGGAGTGGTGAGCAGTTCTTC	CASSIGSSGSGEQFF
TRBV5-1	16	TRBJ1-1	TRBD1	.	TGCGCCAGCAGCTCGAGTCCCCGGGACAGGGCAACTGAAGCTTTCTTT	CASSSSPRDRATEAFF
TRBV7-2	14	TRBJ1-4	.	.	TGTGCCAGCAGCTTAGACCGGAGGGATGAAAAACTGTTTTTT	CASSLDRRDEKLFF
TRBV7-6	13	TRBJ1-1	.	few	TGTGCCACCCAAGGGGACACGTACACTGAAGCTTTCTTT	CATQGDTYTEAFF
TRBV19	13	TRBJ1-5	.	.	TGTGCCAGTAGCACCCAGAGCAATCAGCCCCAGCATTTT	CASSTQSNQPQHF
TRBV2	15	TRBJ2-7	.	.	TGTGCCAGCAGTGGTCCCTCGAGGAACCGCAACGAGCAGTACTTC	CASSGPSRNRNEQYF
TRBV6-5	13	TRBJ1-2	.	.	TGTGCCAGCAGGCTCCGGGCTAACTATGGCTACACCTTC	CASRLRANYGYTF
TRBV20-1	10	TRBJ2-1	.	.	TGCAGTGCCATCTACAATGAGCAGTTCTTC	CSAIYNEQFF
TRBV6-5	14	TRBJ1-2	.	.	TGTGCCAGCAGTTACTCGAGAGGGGGAGCCGGCTACACCTTC	CASSYSRGGAGYTF
TRBV27	15	TRBJ2-2	TRBD1	.	TGTGCCAGCAGTTGGGGACAGCTCAACACCGGGGAGCTGTTTTTT	CASSWGQLNTGELFF
TRBV30	12	TRBJ1-4	.	.	TGTGCCTGGACTGCAACTAATGAAAAACTGTTTTTT	CAWTATNEKLFF
TRBV19	16	TRBJ2-6	.	.	TGTGCCAGTAGCCTAGAATCCTACTCTGGGGCCAACGTCCTGACTTTC	CASSLESYSGANVLTF
TRBV2	15	TRBJ2-1	TRBD1	.	TGTGCCAGCAGTGAAGCCCGACAGGGGGCGAGTGAGCAGTTCTTC	CASSEARQGASEQFF
TRBV27	15	TRBJ1-2	.	.	TGTGCCAGCAGCAGTCGGGGACACCAAAACTATGGCTACACCTTC	CASSSRGHQNYGYTF
TRBV6-5	13	TRBJ1-5	.	.	TGTGCCAGCAGAAGTACTATCAATCAGCCCCAGCATTTT	CASRSTINQPQHF
TRBV7-9	12	TRBJ1-5	.	.	TGTGCCAGCAGCCTATTGAATCAGCCCCAGCATTTT	CASSLLNQPQHF
TRBV4-3	14	TRBJ2-3	.	.	TGCGCCAGCAGCCAAGGCGGGGGCACAGATACGCAGTATTTT	CASSQGGGTDTQYF
TRBV5-6	17	TRBJ1-6	TRBD1	.	TGTGCCAGCAGCCCGGGACAGGGTAACTCCTATAATTCACCCCTCCACTTT	CASSPGQGNSYNSPLHF
TRBV27	17	TRBJ2-2	.	.	TGTGCCAGCAGTCCCCCCCGCGTGGAGAGGGTCACCGGGGAGCTGTTTTTT	CASSPPRVERVTGELFF
TRBV29-1	11	TRBJ2-5	.	once	TGCAGCGTTCTCCCTCAAGAGACCCAGTACTTC	CSVLPQETQYF
TRBV7-9	14	TRBJ1-2	.	.	TGTGCCAGCAGAGCCGGTGACACCTCCTATGGCTACACCTTC	CASRAGDTSYGYTF
TRBV7-8	13	TRBJ1-1	.	few	TGTGCCAGCAGCTCGGGGGTGGACACTGAAGCTTTCTTT	CASSSGVDTEAFF
TRBV11-2	13	TRBJ1-2	.	.	TGTGCCAGCAGCTTAAGGACAGACTATGGCTACACCTTC	CASSLRTDYGYTF
TRBV6-1	15	TRBJ1-5	TRBD1	few	TGTGCCGCCTCGCGCCGGGACAGGGGGAGTGAGCCCCAGCATTTT	CAASRRDRGSEPQHF
TRBV7-2	18	TRBJ2-1	.	few	TGTGCCAGCAGCTTAGGACCGCGCTACACGCTAGATGTGAATGAGCAGTTCTTC	CASSLGPRYTLDVNEQFF
TRBV29-1	10	TRBJ1-1	.	.	TGCAGCACCAGCGGAACTGAAGCTTTCTTT	CSTSGTEAFF
TRBV6-5	14	TRBJ2-1	.	once	TGTGCCAGCGGCTCAGGGGCCACCTACAATGAGCAGTTCTTC	CASGSGATYNEQFF
TRBV25-1	15	TRBJ1-6	.	few	TGTGCCAGCAGTGAATTTAGGCAGGAAAATTCACCCCTCCACTTT	CASSEFRQENSPLHF
TRBV30	13	TRBJ1-1	TRBD1	.	TGTGCCTGGAGGGAACAGGGGTTCACTGAAGCTTTCTTT	CAWREQGFTEAFF
TRBV5-1	14	TRBJ1-4	.	.	TGCGCCAGCAGCTTGGCAGGAGGGGATGAAAAACTGTTTTTT	CASSLAGGDEKLFF
TRBV19	14	TRBJ1-1	TRBD1	.	TGTGCCAGTATGACAGGGGGCCCGAACACTGAAGCTTTCTTT	CASMTGGPNTEAFF
TRBV30	14	TRBJ2-3	.	.	TGTGCCTGGAGTGTACGACTGAGCACAGATACGCAGTATTTT	CAWSVRLSTDTQYF
TRBV18	16	TRBJ2-1	TRBD2	.	TGTGCCAGCTCACGATTAGCGGGAGGGCGATACAATGAGCAGTTCTTC	CASSRLAGGRYNEQFF
TRBV2	14	TRBJ1-1	.	.	TGTGCCAGCAGTGAGATACTTCTAGAAACTGAAGCTTTCTTT	CASSEILLETEAFF
TRBV27	15	TRBJ1-1	TRBD1	few	TGTGCCAGCACCCCCCGGACAGGGGGCCACACTGAAGCTTTCTTT	CASTPRTGGHTEAFF
TRBV9	14	TRBJ2-3	.	.	TGTGCCAGCAGCGTTCAATCAAGCACAGATACGCAGTATTTT	CASSVQSSTDTQYF
TRBV5-1	15	TRBJ2-5	TRBD1	.	TGCGCCAGCAGCTTGTACCGACAGGGGGAAGAGACCCAGTACTTC	CASSLYRQGEETQYF
TRBV25-1	14	TRBJ2-7	.	.	TGTGCCAGCAGTGGGGAGACAGGATACTACGAGCAGTACTTC	CASSGETGYYEQYF
TRBV19	14	TRBJ2-7	.	.	TGTGCCAGTAGTTTCTTCACCGGGACTGGGGAGCAGTACTTC	CASSFFTGTGEQYF
TRBV29-1	14	TRBJ2-4	.	once	TGCAGCGCAACTCAGGGATCGGCCAAAAACATTCAGTACTTC	CSATQGSAKNIQYF
TRBV2	14	TRBJ1-5	.	.	TGTGCCAGCAGTAACTTTCTGGGCAATCAGCCCCAGCATTTT	CASSNFLGNQPQHF
TRBV2	13	TRBJ1-5	.	once	TGTGCCAGCAGTGAGATGGGGAGTCAGCCCCAGCATTTT	CASSEMGSQPQHF
TRBV28	14	TRBJ1-3	.	.	TGTGCCAGCCGTGGAGGGAGGGATGGAAACACCATATATTTT	CASRGGRDGNTIYF
TRBV19	14	TRBJ2-2	TRBD1	.	TGTGCCAGTTCCCCGGACAGGGACACCGGGGAGCTGTTTTTT	CASSPDRDTGELFF
TRBV2	14	TRBJ1-1	.	.	TGTGCCAGCAGTCCCCAGATCGACAGGACTGAAGCTTTCTTT	CASSPQIDRTEAFF
TRBV23-1	15	TRBJ1-5	.	.	TGCGCCAGCAGTCAATCGGGTCAGGATGAACAGCCCCAGCATTTT	CASSQSGQDEQPQHF
TRBV4-3	15	TRBJ1-2	.	few	TGCGCCAGCAGCCGCCACCGCAGCGGAGGGAACGGCTACACCTTC	CASSRHRSGGNGYTF
TRBV11-2	15	TRBJ2-7	TRBD2	.	TGTGCCAGCAGTTTTATGACTAGCGGGATCTACGAGCAGTACTTC	CASSFMTSGIYEQYF